This T cell receptor (beta chain) stems from a study of monozygotic twins with inflammatory bowel disease. TCRdb re-called the 5' RACE reads and shows each CDR3 protein once, DNA omitted. This table holds approximately 400,000 distinct CDR3 sequences. There are 15 residues in the CDR3. Germline lookup yields CDR1 SGDLS and CDR2 YYNGEE. On this clonotype itself: As yet, its antigen is unknown.

Study findings and constraints: Neither one strong signal nor one clonotype associated with IBD was supported.

Input material: blood. This chain uses TRBV9 with TRBJ2-1. The receptor was derived from a human donor with ulcerative colitis or Crohn's disease, or a healthy co-twin of an affected twin (not recorded which). The CDR3 reads CASSTRDASYNELFF.